The rows below give T cell receptor beta chains drawn from one sample of a study of radiotherapy plus CTLA-4 blockade in lung cancer. Only in-frame clones appear in the TCRdb table, and some are missing; sequencing was by immunoSEQ multiplex PCR. Of about 62,000 clones listed, 60% to 80% are singletons. This material consisted of peripheral blood, taken from a patient treated with radiotherapy plus ipilimumab. Every receptor here comes from a human donor with non-small cell lung cancer who had a complete response to radiotherapy plus ipilimumab. CDR3s include the opening cysteine and the closing phenylalanine or tryptophan. The D gene is left open where the match is weak. Rows give clone size only sometimes, using once, few, many, or a class for an expanded clone.

d_call: TRBD2; v_call: TRBV5-6; j_call: TRBJ2-1; clone_size: NA; cdr3_nt: TGTGCCAGCAGCACGGGACTAGCGGGAGGGCCTCTGCAGTTCTTC; cdr3_aa: CASSTGLAGGPLQFF
d_call: NA; v_call: TRBV27; j_call: TRBJ1-4; clone_size: NA; cdr3_nt: TGTGCCAGCAGCCTAACGTATCGGGGGAGCAATGAAAAACTGTTTTTT; cdr3_aa: CASSLTYRGSNEKLFF
d_call: NA; v_call: TRBV5-4; j_call: TRBJ2-6; clone_size: NA; cdr3_nt: TGTGCCAGCAAGAGCTCTGGGGCCAACGTCCTGACTTTC; cdr3_aa: CASKSSGANVLTF
d_call: TRBD1; v_call: TRBV7-8; j_call: TRBJ2-7; clone_size: NA; cdr3_nt: TGTGCCAGCAGCCCACGGGACAGGGCCTACGAGCAGTACTTC; cdr3_aa: CASSPRDRAYEQYF
d_call: TRBD2; v_call: TRBV19; j_call: TRBJ2-3; clone_size: NA; cdr3_nt: TGTGCCAGTAGTCATGGGACTAGCGGCTCCTATACGCAGTATTTT; cdr3_aa: CASSHGTSGSYTQYF
d_call: NA; v_call: TRBV27; j_call: TRBJ1-2; clone_size: NA; cdr3_nt: TGTGCCAGCAGCGGGGGGGGCGGGAGGGCTGACTATGGCTACACCTTC; cdr3_aa: CASSGGGGRADYGYTF
d_call: NA; v_call: TRBV5-4; j_call: TRBJ2-7; clone_size: NA; cdr3_nt: TGTGCCAGCAGCTTGGAGGGGGGGCGCGGCTACGAGCAGTACTTC; cdr3_aa: CASSLEGGRGYEQYF
d_call: TRBD1; v_call: TRBV28; j_call: TRBJ1-6; clone_size: NA; cdr3_nt: TGTGCCAGCAGTCTGGGGTGGACAGGGAAGACACCCCTCCACTTT; cdr3_aa: CASSLGWTGKTPLHF
d_call: TRBD1; v_call: TRBV6-6; j_call: TRBJ2-7; clone_size: few; cdr3_nt: TGTGCCAGCAGTTACCAGGACAGGGCGGCCTACGAGCAGTACTTC; cdr3_aa: CASSYQDRAAYEQYF
d_call: TRBD2; v_call: TRBV4-1; j_call: TRBJ2-7; clone_size: NA; cdr3_nt: TGCGCCAGCAGCCAAAGGGGACTAGCGGGAGAAGCCTACGAGCAGTACTTC; cdr3_aa: CASSQRGLAGEAYEQYF